This T cell receptor beta chain was recorded in a study of T cell changes during pregnancy in multiple sclerosis. The CDR3 sequence is 12 residues long. Germline values: CDR1 SGHRS, CDR2 YFSETQ. V lost 1 base and J lost 9, with 8 bases in between. Clones were sequenced by immunoSEQ multiplex PCR, and TCRdb holds only the in-frame ones, with some missing. The sample yields 75,000 to 95,000 clones, 75% to 95% seen once. The sample consisted of peripheral blood, taken before pregnancy. This receptor was obtained from a female donor with multiple sclerosis, enrolled in a pregnancy study. V gene TRBV5-1 combines with J gene TRBJ2-1; D unresolved. The CDR3 reads CASSLSSPEQFF. For the CDR3, the DNA is TGCGCCAGCAGCTTGAGTAGTCCTGAGCAGTTCTTC.